This TCR beta chain was captured by sequencing in a study of blood T cell repertoires in COVID-19. Study background: The United States, Italy and Spain were the sources of the acute and convalescent COVID-19 samples. PBMCs, B-cell-depleted T cells, or T cells were the source of the cDNA or gDNA that made up the material.

The CDR3 totals 14 residues. Per the germline V gene, CDR1 is SSHAT and CDR2 is FNYEAQ (reference sequence). As for this clone: Its ends do not fully match the called genes, so a read error is possible.

Methods used by the authors: The authors estimated nucleated cell counts from reference gene primer amplification. Only in-frame clones appear in the TCRdb table, and some are missing; sequencing was by immunoSEQ multiplex PCR. V and J calls and clone size follow that table, whereas D and trimming were derived from the DNA. The sample records roughly 100,000 clones, about 80% being singletons. The TCR originated in a woman aged 55-69 years with acute or convalescent COVID-19. This chain connects TRBV7-7 to TRBJ2-5; the D gene is possibly TRBD2 (5 bases). The specimen sequenced was peripheral blood. CDR3 loop: CASSFSVSQETQYF. In nucleotides, the CDR3 is TGTGCTAGCAGCTTTAGCGTCAGCCAAGAGACCCAGTACTTC.